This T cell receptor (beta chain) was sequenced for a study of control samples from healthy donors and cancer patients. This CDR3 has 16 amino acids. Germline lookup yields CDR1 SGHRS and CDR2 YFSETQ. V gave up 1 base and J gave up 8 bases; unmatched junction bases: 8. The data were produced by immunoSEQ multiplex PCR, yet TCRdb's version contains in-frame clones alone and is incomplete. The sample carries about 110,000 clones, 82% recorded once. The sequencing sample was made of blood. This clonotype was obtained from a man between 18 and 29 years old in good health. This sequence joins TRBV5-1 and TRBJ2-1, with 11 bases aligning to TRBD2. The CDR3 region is CASSLLSGGAGDEQFF. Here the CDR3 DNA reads TGCGCCAGCAGCTTGCTTAGCGGGGGGGCGGGCGATGAGCAGTTCTTC.